This T cell receptor (beta chain) was documented in a study of blood T cell repertoires in COVID-19. Germline values: CDR1 MNHEY, CDR2 SMNVEV (reference sequence). Losses at the gene ends were 4 bases for V and 4 bases for J; bases not matched to a gene: 5. The CDR3 length is 14 residues. Repertoires were generated with immunoSEQ multiplex PCR, while TCRdb's copy carries only in-frame clones and drops some. The sample lists tens of thousands of clones; over 85% were seen once. The receptor was isolated from an elderly woman with acute or convalescent COVID-19. V usage is TRBV27 and J usage is TRBJ1-1; 8 bases fit TRBD1. The specimen sequenced was peripheral blood. The CDR3 protein is CASSSGGEGTEAFF. DNA for the CDR3: TGTGCCAGCAGTTCAGGGGGCGAGGGCACTGAAGCTTTCTTT.